This T cell receptor beta chain derives from a study of cytotoxic CD8 clonotypes in ibrutinib-treated CLL. The CDR3 is made up of 15 amino acids. Trimming at V came to 0 bases and at J to 7 bases, leaving 6 bases not matched to a gene. Per germline, CDR1 SGDLS and CDR2 YYNGEE. Profiling relied on immunoSEQ multiplex PCR, and the TCRdb table lists in-frame clones only, not all of them. The sample includes 130,000 to 150,000 clones, over 60% of them seen just once. The origin of this receptor is a human donor with chronic lymphocytic leukemia. The chain combines TRBV9 with TRBJ2-4, with 8 bases matching TRBD2. The material sequenced was PBMCs, taken after 12 months of ibrutinib treatment. Here the CDR3 reads CASSVASASGNIQYF. The CDR3 nucleotides are TGTGCCAGCAGCGTAGCTTCGGCTAGCGGGAACATTCAGTACTTC.